The 14 T cell receptor beta chains presented below share a single source sample, sequenced in a study. TCRdb re-called the 5' RACE reads with MiXCR, one entry per CDR3 protein. The table records 50,000 to 65,000 distinct CDR3 sequences, 28% of them present only once. The specimen was tumor-infiltrating memory CD4+ T cells sorted from the breast tumor. Stated subset: memory CD4+ T cells, CD4+CD45RO+CD25-. Receptors originate from a female donor with breast cancer.

This clonotype occurred a few times. J is TRBJ2-7 and V is TRBV29-1; possible D gene TRBD2, 5 bases. The CDR3 runs 12 residues. The V end was cut by 0 bases, the J end by 3 bases, with 6 bases between. The germline V gene encodes CDR1 SQVTM and CDR2 ANQGSEA. The CDR3 sequence is CSVEDGDYEQYF. DNA for the CDR3: TGCAGCGTTGAAGACGGGGACTACGAGCAGTACTTC.

The sample holds one count of this clonotype. This rearrangement joins TRBV29-1 to TRBJ2-2, with D tentatively TRBD1 (6 bases). The germline gives CDR1 SQVTM, CDR2 ANQGSEA. V was shortened by 6 bases and J by 3 bases, with 8 bases between the two germline ends. The CDR3 has 12 amino acids. Here the CDR3 reads CSVQGYTGELFF. In DNA form, the CDR3 reads TGCAGCGTCCAGGGGTACACCGGGGAGCTGTTTTTT.

The chain links TRBV5-1 to TRBJ2-2; 7 bases map to TRBD1. Losses at the gene ends were 2 bases for V and 1 base for J; bases not matched to a gene: 5. The CDR3 has 16 residues. Germline values: CDR1 SGHRS, CDR2 YFSETQ. The CDR3 here is CASSLETGWNTGELFF. As DNA, the CDR3 is TGCGCCAGCAGCTTAGAGACAGGGTGGAACACCGGGGAGCTGTTTTTT.

This clonotype was recorded only once. V and J are TRBV10-3 and TRBJ1-1; no reliable D call. Germline CDR1 ENHRY, CDR2 SYGVKD. V gave up 8 bases and J gave up 3 bases, with 7 bases separating them. The CDR3 sequence is 11 residues long. The CDR3 protein is CAISADTEAFF. In DNA, the CDR3 is TGTGCCATCTCAGCCGACACTGAAGCTTTCTTT.

This clonotype was found a few times. The chain is built from TRBV20-1 and TRBJ1-6; D possibly corresponds to TRBD1 (5 bases). CDR1 and CDR2 from the germline V gene are DFQATT and SNEGSKA (reference sequence). V was trimmed by 8 bases and J by 5 bases, leaving 16 bases between them. CDR3 size: 14 residues. Here the CDR3 DNA reads TGCAGTTCGTACACCGGGACTAATAATTCACCCCTCCACTTT. It yields the protein CSSYTGTNNSPLHF.

This clonotype was detected a few times. This chain links TRBV7-2 with TRBJ1-1; D uncertain. CDR1 is SGHTA and CDR2 is FQGNSA in the germline V gene. This CDR3 region has 16 residues. V shed 6 bases and J shed 5 bases, with 22 bases lying between them. The CDR3 DNA reads as TGTGCCAGCAGTCCCTTTCCACGAGGGTCTTTTACTGAAGCTTTCTTT. Protein product: CASSPFPRGSFTEAFF.

The DNA of the CDR3 is TGTGCCAGCAGCTTAAAAGTCGGACAGGGCTCCTACGAGCAGTACTTC. Translating it yields CASSLKVGQGSYEQYF. The chain is built from TRBV7-2 and TRBJ2-7, with 8 bases that match TRBD1. Germline V gene lookup returns CDR1 SGHTA and CDR2 FQGNSA. J gave up 0 bases and V 2 bases, and 6 bases lay outside the gene matches. This CDR3 is 16 amino acids long.

This clonotype was seen only a few times. The chain is built from TRBV6-5 and TRBJ1-6, with D possibly matching TRBD1 (6 bases). CDR1 is MNHEY, CDR2 SVGAGI, per germline. The CDR3 runs 14 residues. V gave up 4 bases and J gave up 6 bases, with 10 bases separating them. CDR3 bases: TGTGCCAGCAGTTTAGGACAGCTTAATTCACCCCTCCACTTT. This translates into CASSLGQLNSPLHF.

In its sample, this clonotype was seen a few times. The chain is built from TRBV12-3 or TRBV12-4 and TRBJ2-7; D possibly corresponds to TRBD2 (5 bases). The CDR3 spans 12 residues. V shed 8 bases and J shed 6 bases, with 14 bases lying between them. CDR3 sequence reads: CASGRGFGEQYF. DNA of the CDR3: TGTGCCAGCGGTCGGGGATTTGGCGAGCAGTACTTC.

This clonotype was recorded a few times. This sequence joins TRBV12-3 or TRBV12-4 and TRBJ2-2; D ambiguous. The V end was cut by 3 bases, the J end by 6 bases, with 5 bases between. The CDR3 loop spans 12 amino acids. The CDR3 sequence is CASSFFSGELFF. DNA of the CDR3: TGTGCCAGCAGTTTCTTTTCCGGGGAGCTGTTTTTT.

The sample holds a few counts of this clonotype. The V call is TRBV6-2 or TRBV6-3, the J call TRBJ2-1; tentatively, D is TRBD2 (5 bases). Trimming pared 2 bases from V and 7 bases from J, leaving 12 bases between. CDR1 and CDR2 (germline): MNHEY, SVGEGT. The CDR3 sequence is 14 residues long. CDR3 sequence (DNA): TGTGCCAGCAGTTACGGGGAGCGAGTTAATGAGCAGTTCTTC. Protein: CASSYGERVNEQFF.

This clonotype was seen a few times. The chain joins TRBV7-6 to TRBJ2-2; 13 positions match TRBD2. The CDR3 has 15 residues. With 8 bases clipped from V and 6 bases from J, the junction kept 6 bases outside the gene matches. The germline gives CDR1 SGHVS, CDR2 FNYEAQ. The CDR3 spells CASRPGLAGSGELFF. The CDR3 DNA follows: TGTGCCAGCCGACCGGGACTAGCGGGATCCGGGGAGCTGTTTTTT.

The chain employs TRBV11-1 and TRBJ1-6; no firm D call. V was pared by 2 bases and J by 8 bases, with 16 bases between. The V gene's germline CDR1 is SGHAT and CDR2 FQDESV (reference sequence). The CDR3 is 16 amino acids. CDR3 protein: CASSLTGTDGYSPLHF. For the CDR3, the DNA is TGTGCCAGCAGCTTAACCGGAACAGACGGTTATTCACCCCTCCACTTT.

The chain uses TRBV12-3 or TRBV12-4 and TRBJ2-5; 15 bases line up with TRBD2. The CDR3 runs 17 residues. Trimming cost V 4 bases and J 5 bases; bases outside gene matches: 8. CDR3 residues: CASSSGLAGGPGETQYF. Here the CDR3 DNA reads TGTGCCAGCAGTTCCGGACTAGCGGGGGGGCCGGGTGAGACCCAGTACTTC.